The TCR beta chain described here comes from a study of blood T cell repertoires in COVID-19. Clones were sequenced by immunoSEQ multiplex PCR, and TCRdb holds only the in-frame ones, with some missing. Of roughly 160,000 clones in the sample, around 82% were seen once. This CDR3 has 15 amino acids. Germline CDR1 reads SEHNR; CDR2 reads FQNEAQ (reference sequence). The trim removed 5 bases at V and 2 bases at J, leaving 5 bases unmatched. Input material: peripheral blood. The rearrangement joins TRBV7-9 to TRBJ2-2, with 7 bases matching TRBD1. The source is a man of 80 years or more with COVID-19, enrolled during active disease. The CDR3 DNA reads as TGTGCCAGCAGCCTTCGACAGGGTAACACCGGGGAGCTGTTTTTT. Protein product: CASSLRQGNTGELFF.